A single sample is the source of the 6 T cell receptor beta chains below, sequenced in a study of T cell changes during pregnancy in multiple sclerosis. Only in-frame clones appear in the TCRdb table, and some are missing; sequencing was by immunoSEQ multiplex PCR. In the table there are about 66,000 clones, 90% to 95% of which are singletons. Sequenced here: CD8+ T cells from peripheral blood mononuclear cells, sampled before pregnancy. Receptor source: a female donor with multiple sclerosis, enrolled in a pregnancy study.

The DNA of the CDR3 is TGTGCCAGCTCAGTATACAGGGAATCACCCCTCCACTTT. Residues: CASSVYRESPLHF. The chain joins TRBV18 to TRBJ1-6; the D gene is possibly TRBD1 (6 bases). The V gene's germline CDR1 is KGHSH and CDR2 LQKENI. Trimming pared 5 bases from V and 10 bases from J, leaving 12 bases between. The CDR3 is made up of 13 amino acids.

This rearrangement joins TRBV30 to TRBJ1-3, with D perhaps TRBD1 (5 bases). Trimming shortened V by 5 bases and J by 2 bases, and 13 bases separated the two germline ends. Germline V gives CDR1 GTSNPN, CDR2 SVGIG (reference sequence). The CDR3 length is 14 residues. Here the CDR3 DNA reads TGTGCCTGGTTGGGGACTGGTACTGGAAACACCATATATTTT. This sequence encodes CAWLGTGTGNTIYF.

This chain links TRBV15 with TRBJ2-7, with D possibly TRBD2 on 6 matching bases. Trimming took 4 bases from V and 2 from J, leaving 18 bases between them. The CDR3 totals 16 residues. Germline V lookup: CDR1 LNHNV, CDR2 YYDKDF (reference sequence). In DNA form, the CDR3 reads TGTGCCACCAGCACTCCTGAGGCGGGGCCTACCTACGAGCAGTACTTC. Amino acids: CATSTPEAGPTYEQYF. The whole variable domain, remainder taken from reference TRBV15 and TRBJ2-7, is DAMVIQNPRYQVTQFGKPVTLSCSQTLNHNVMYWYQQKSSQAPKLLFHYYDKDFNNEADTPDNFQSRRPNTSFCFLDIRSPGLGDTAMYLCATSTPEAGPTYEQYFGPGTRLTVT.

This CDR3 is CASVTQGYTEAFF. CDR3 nucleotide sequence: TGTGCCAGCGTCACACAGGGATACACTGAAGCTTTCTTT. The chain joins TRBV6-1 to TRBJ1-1; tentatively, D is TRBD1 (6 bases). The CDR3 covers 13 residues. The germline V gene has CDR1 MNHNS and CDR2 SASEGT. The V end lost 8 bases, the J end lost 3 bases, and 13 bases lay between the germline ends.

This sequence joins TRBV28 and TRBJ2-7; 11 nucleotides match TRBD1. With V trimmed by 5 bases and J by 4 bases, 7 bases remained unmatched. Germline CDR1 reads MDHEN; CDR2 reads SYDVKM. The CDR3 has 15 amino acids. This CDR3 is CASSEGTGGIYEQYF. CDR3 bases: TGTGCCAGCAGTGAGGGGACAGGGGGAATTTACGAGCAGTACTTC.

The chain is built from TRBV28 and TRBJ1-6, with D hard to call. CDR1 MDHEN and CDR2 SYDVKM come from the germline V gene. With 7 bases removed from V and 4 bases from J, the gap between germline ends came to 11 bases. There are 14 residues in the CDR3. CDR3 loop: CASTEAGYNSPLHF. In DNA form, the CDR3 reads TGTGCCAGCACCGAAGCGGGTTATAATTCACCCCTCCACTTT. The full variable domain, rest sourced from reference TRBV28 and TRBJ1-6, is DVKVTQSSRYLVKRTGEKVFLECVQDMDHENMFWYRQDPGLGLRLIYFSYDVKMKEKGDIPEGYSVSREKKERFSLILESASTNQTSMYLCASTEAGYNSPLHFGNGTRLTVT.